Ten or more counts support the clone carrying this TCR beta chain. TCRdb reprocessed the RT-PCR reads with MiXCR, giving one entry per CDR3 protein. Here the sample spans more than 600,000 distinct CDR3 sequences, 13% to 15% being singletons. The specimen sequenced was memory CD4+ T cells from blood. This clonotype originated in a female donor in good health, serving as a healthy control.

This CDR3 is CSAMRIGGGTTNTEAFF. CDR3 sequence (DNA): TGCAGTGCTATGAGGATTGGAGGAGGGACAACGAACACTGAAGCTTTCTTT. The chain links TRBV20-1 to TRBJ1-1; the D gene is possibly TRBD1 (6 bases). V dropped 4 bases and J dropped 1 base, with 22 bases sitting between them. The CDR3 is 17 amino acids. Per the germline V gene, CDR1 is DFQATT and CDR2 is SNEGSKA (reference sequence).